Described below is a single TCR beta chain sequence and its context. CDR1 and CDR2 (germline): LNHNV, YYDKDF (reference sequence). The ends were cut back, 4 bases at V and 11 bases at J, with 14 bases in the middle. The CDR3 covers 12 residues. The sample is drawn from a study of blood T cell repertoires in COVID-19. As handled by the study authors: Amplifying reference gene primers gave estimates of nucleated cell counts. Clones were sequenced by immunoSEQ multiplex PCR, and TCRdb holds only the in-frame ones, with some missing. D and trimming come from the DNA, and the V and J calls and clone size come from that table. The sample yields about 220,000 clones, around 81% seen once.

Material: peripheral blood. This chain uses TRBV15 with TRBJ1-2; D gene ambiguous. The receptor was derived from a woman aged 25 to 45 who had recovered from COVID-19. Written as DNA, the CDR3 is TGTGCCACCAGCACTACTATTCCCGGATACACCTTC. Encoded protein: CATSTTIPGYTF.